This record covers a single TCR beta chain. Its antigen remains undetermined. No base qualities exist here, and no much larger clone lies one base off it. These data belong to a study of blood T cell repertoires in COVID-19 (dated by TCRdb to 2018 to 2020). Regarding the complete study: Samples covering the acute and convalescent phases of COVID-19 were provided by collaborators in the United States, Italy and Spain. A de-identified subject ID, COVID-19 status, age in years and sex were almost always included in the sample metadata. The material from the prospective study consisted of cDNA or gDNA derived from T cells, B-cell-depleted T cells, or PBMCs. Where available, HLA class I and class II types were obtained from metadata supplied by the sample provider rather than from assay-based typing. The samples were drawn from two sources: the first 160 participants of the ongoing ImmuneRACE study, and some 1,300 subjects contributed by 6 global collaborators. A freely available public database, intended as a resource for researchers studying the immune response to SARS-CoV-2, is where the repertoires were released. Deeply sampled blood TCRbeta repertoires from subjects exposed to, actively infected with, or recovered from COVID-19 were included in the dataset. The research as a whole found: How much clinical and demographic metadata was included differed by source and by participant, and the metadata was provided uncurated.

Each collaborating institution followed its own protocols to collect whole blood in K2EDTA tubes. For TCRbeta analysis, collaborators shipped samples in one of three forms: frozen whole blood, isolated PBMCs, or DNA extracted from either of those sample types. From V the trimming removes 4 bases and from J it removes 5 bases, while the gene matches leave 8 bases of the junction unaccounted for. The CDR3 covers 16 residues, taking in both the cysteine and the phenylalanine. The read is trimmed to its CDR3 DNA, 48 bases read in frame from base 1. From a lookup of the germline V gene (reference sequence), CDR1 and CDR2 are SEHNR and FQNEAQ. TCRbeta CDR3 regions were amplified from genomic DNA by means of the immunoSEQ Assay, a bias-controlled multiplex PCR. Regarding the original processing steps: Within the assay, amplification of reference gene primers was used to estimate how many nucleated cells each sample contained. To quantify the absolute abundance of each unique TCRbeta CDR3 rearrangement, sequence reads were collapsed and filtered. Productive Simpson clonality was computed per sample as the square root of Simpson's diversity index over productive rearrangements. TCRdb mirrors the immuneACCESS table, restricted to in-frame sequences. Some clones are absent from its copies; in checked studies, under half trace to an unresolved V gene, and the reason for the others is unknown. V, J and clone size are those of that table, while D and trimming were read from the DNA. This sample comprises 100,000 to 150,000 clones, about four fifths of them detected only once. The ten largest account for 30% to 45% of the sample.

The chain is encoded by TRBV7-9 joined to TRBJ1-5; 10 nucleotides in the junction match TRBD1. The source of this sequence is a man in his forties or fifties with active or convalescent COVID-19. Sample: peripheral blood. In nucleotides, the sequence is TGTGCCAGCAGCTCGCCGACAGGGGGCAGGGATCAGCCCCAGCATTTT. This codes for CASSSPTGGRDQPQHF.